A selection of T cell receptor beta chains follows, all from one sample in a study of cytomegalovirus exposure and HLA in healthy donors. Data came from immunoSEQ multiplex PCR; TCRdb stores just in-frame clones and leaves some out. The sample lists around 94,000 clones; around 77% were seen once. The specimen was PBMCs. Source of these receptors: a male donor in good health and CMV-seropositive. Both conserved end residues are part of each CDR3. Each record gives: CDR3 DNA, CDR3 protein, V gene, clone size, D gene, J gene. The D gene is left open where the match is weak. Size is stated for part of the rows, as once, few or many counts, or as a class when the clone is expanded.

TGTGCCAGCAGCTCCGAAGCGGGAGGTCGCACCGGGGAGCTGTTTTTT,CASSSEAGGRTGELFF,TRBV9,-,TRBD2,TRBJ2-2
TGTGCCAGTAGTCCCCTTAGGACAGGGGGCCCAGATACGCAGTATTTT,CASSPLRTGGPDTQYF,TRBV19,-,TRBD1,TRBJ2-3
TGTGCCAGCAGCCCATCCGGGACAGGAACGGGGCAGTACTTC,CASSPSGTGTGQYF,TRBV7-8,-,TRBD1,TRBJ2-7
TGTGCCAGTAGTATAGATTTCATATTAACTAGCGTGGGAACCGGGGAGCTGTTTTTT,CASSIDFILTSVGTGELFF,TRBV19,-,TRBD2,TRBJ2-2
TGCGCCAGCAGCTTGGAAGGTCGCAGCGGACAGGGGGTCGACGATCAGTACTTC,CASSLEGRSGQGVDDQYF,TRBV5-1,-,TRBD1,TRBJ2-7
TGCAGTCTAATGGGGCCCTACGAGCAGTACTTC,CSLMGPYEQYF,TRBV20-1,once,-,TRBJ2-7
TGTGCCAGCAGCCCACGGGTTGCGGGTTGGTCGAGTGAGCAGTTCTTC,CASSPRVAGWSSEQFF,TRBV11-1,-,-,TRBJ2-1
TGCGCCAGCACCCCCGGGGGGAGCTCCTACAATGAGCAGTTCTTC,CASTPGGSSYNEQFF,TRBV5-1,-,TRBD2,TRBJ2-1
TGTGCCAGTATCCGGACAGGGCCTAATGAAAAACTGTTTTTT,CASIRTGPNEKLFF,TRBV19,-,TRBD1,TRBJ1-4
TGTGCCAGCAGCTCCTTGAGAGGGCGCGACGCTGAAGCTTTCTTT,CASSSLRGRDAEAFF,TRBV7-9,-,-,TRBJ1-1
TGTGCCAGCAGCACGGGGGACCACCGAGCCGAGACCCAGTACTTC,CASSTGDHRAETQYF,TRBV5-6,-,-,TRBJ2-5
TGTGCCAGCAGCTTGCCGACTAGCGGGAGGCTCACAGATACGCAGTATTTT,CASSLPTSGRLTDTQYF,TRBV5-6,-,TRBD2,TRBJ2-3
TGTGCCAGCAGTATCGGGACATTCTTCAATCAGCCCCAGCATTTT,CASSIGTFFNQPQHF,TRBV28,-,-,TRBJ1-5
TGTGCCAGCAGCAGACAGGGGATGAGGACCACAGATACGCAGTATTTT,CASSRQGMRTTDTQYF,TRBV2,once,TRBD1,TRBJ2-3
TGTGCCAGCAGCAAAATGGGACTTCGCACAGATACGCAGTATTTT,CASSKMGLRTDTQYF,TRBV7-9,-,-,TRBJ2-3
TGTGCCAGCAGTGCAAAGGGGGCAAATTACGAGCAGTACTTC,CASSAKGANYEQYF,TRBV6-1,-,TRBD1,TRBJ2-7
TGTGCCTGGAGTTGGGGCAGTTCTGAAAAACTGTTTTTT,CAWSWGSSEKLFF,TRBV30,-,-,TRBJ1-4
TGCGCCAGCAGCTTAGCGGGAGCCAGCCGGGATACGCAGTATTTT,CASSLAGASRDTQYF,TRBV10-2,-,TRBD2,TRBJ2-3
TGTGCCAGCACCGTCGCCGGGACAGGAATCGGGTCTGGAAACACCATATATTTT,CASTVAGTGIGSGNTIYF,TRBV28,-,TRBD1,TRBJ1-3
TGTGCCAGCAGCCCCCGGGGGGCCTCAGTCTCTGGGGCCAACGGCCTGACTTTC,CASSPRGASVSGANGLTF,TRBV7-8,-,-,TRBJ2-6
TGTGCCAGTAGTATGCCCACGGGACAGCCCCAGCATTTT,CASSMPTGQPQHF,TRBV19,-,-,TRBJ1-5
TGTGCCAGCAGTGACTGGGGTAGACAGCCCACCTACGAGCAGTACTTC,CASSDWGRQPTYEQYF,TRBV6-4,-,-,TRBJ2-7